Listed below are T cell receptor beta chains from one sample, sequenced in a study of TIL therapy for anti-PD-1-resistant metastatic lung cancer. This table comes from immunoSEQ multiplex PCR, and its TCRdb copy is limited to in-frame clones, with some not included. Of about 60,000 clones in the sample, roughly 66% were seen once. The input for sequencing was blood, taken at baseline. These receptors were collected from a person aged 25 to 80 with non-small cell lung cancer. The CDR3 runs from the conserved cysteine through the conserved F or W. Fields, in order: D gene, V gene, CDR3 length, clone size, J gene, CDR3 protein, CDR3 DNA. A D gene is named only where the DNA matches it firmly. Clone size is shown for a subset of rows, as once, few, many or a class of expanded clone.

D: .
V: TRBV5-1
length: 16
size: medium-sized
J: TRBJ1-6
CDR3: CASSLAVTAINSPLHF
DNA: TGCGCCAGCAGCTTGGCCGTGACAGCGATTAATTCACCCCTCCACTTT

D: .
V: TRBV11-1
length: 12
size: .
J: TRBJ2-7
CDR3: CASSLNLYEQYF
DNA: TGTGCCAGCAGCTTAAATTTATACGAGCAGTACTTC

D: TRBD1
V: TRBV2
length: 16
size: .
J: TRBJ2-3
CDR3: CASMLYGTGASDTQYF
DNA: TGTGCCAGCATGTTATACGGGACAGGGGCATCAGATACGCAGTATTTT

D: TRBD1
V: TRBV28
length: 14
size: .
J: TRBJ2-7
CDR3: CASRIHRGGYEQYF
DNA: TGTGCCAGCAGGATCCACAGGGGTGGCTACGAGCAGTACTTC

D: TRBD1
V: TRBV5-1
length: 13
size: .
J: TRBJ1-2
CDR3: CASSSDRGLGYTF
DNA: TGCGCCAGCAGCTCCGACAGGGGGTTAGGCTACACCTTC

D: .
V: TRBV7-3
length: 13
size: .
J: TRBJ2-1
CDR3: CASSLQFGDEQFF
DNA: TGTGCCAGCAGCTTACAATTCGGGGATGAGCAGTTCTTC

D: .
V: TRBV29-1
length: 15
size: few
J: TRBJ1-5
CDR3: CSVEGGSGADLSQHF
DNA: TGCAGCGTTGAAGGTGGTTCAGGGGCGGATTTGAGCCAGCATTTT

D: .
V: TRBV5-1
length: 14
size: .
J: TRBJ1-2
CDR3: CASSLGERLYGYTF
DNA: TGCGCCAGCAGCTTGGGAGAAAGACTCTATGGCTACACCTTC

D: .
V: TRBV2
length: 14
size: .
J: TRBJ1-1
CDR3: CASMGPGRNTEAFF
DNA: TGTGCCAGCATGGGGCCAGGGCGGAACACTGAAGCTTTCTTT

D: .
V: TRBV15
length: 13
size: .
J: TRBJ2-3
CDR3: CATSRDLADTQYF
DNA: TGTGCCACCAGCAGAGATCTAGCAGATACGCAGTATTTT

D: TRBD1
V: TRBV11-2
length: 16
size: once
J: TRBJ2-7
CDR3: CASSLVAGTGLGEQYF
DNA: TGTGCCAGCAGCTTAGTAGCCGGGACAGGGCTGGGCGAGCAGTACTTC

D: .
V: TRBV27
length: 15
size: .
J: TRBJ2-7
CDR3: CASSLFWTGSYEQYF
DNA: TGTGCCAGCAGTTTATTTTGGACGGGATCCTACGAGCAGTACTTC

D: .
V: TRBV28
length: 13
size: few
J: TRBJ2-5
CDR3: CASRATGKETQYF
DNA: TGTGCCAGCAGGGCAACGGGGAAAGAGACCCAGTACTTC

D: .
V: TRBV2
length: 12
size: .
J: TRBJ2-5
CDR3: CAGSEYQETQYF
DNA: TGTGCCGGATCTGAGTACCAAGAGACCCAGTACTTC

D: .
V: TRBV29-1
length: 14
size: .
J: TRBJ1-5
CDR3: CSVVIGYSNQPQHF
DNA: TGCAGCGTTGTTATAGGTTATAGCAATCAGCCCCAGCATTTT

D: TRBD2
V: TRBV10-3
length: 16
size: .
J: TRBJ2-1
CDR3: CAISEGLAGNWNEQFF
DNA: TGTGCCATCAGTGAGGGACTAGCGGGTAACTGGAATGAGCAGTTCTTC

D: .
V: TRBV9
length: 13
size: few
J: TRBJ1-1
CDR3: CASSVDEGTEAFF
DNA: TGTGCCAGCAGCGTAGATGAGGGAACTGAAGCTTTCTTT

D: .
V: TRBV5-1
length: 16
size: .
J: TRBJ1-3
CDR3: CASSPLGGGSGNTIYF
DNA: TGCGCCAGCAGCCCTCTTGGTGGCGGCTCTGGAAACACCATATATTTT

D: .
V: TRBV6-1
length: 16
size: .
J: TRBJ1-3
CDR3: CASSELGPPSGNTIYF
DNA: TGTGCCAGCAGTGAACTGGGACCCCCCTCTGGAAACACCATATATTTT

D: .
V: TRBV27
length: 16
size: .
J: TRBJ2-5
CDR3: CASSSPSNKDWTTQYF
DNA: TGTGCCAGCAGTTCCCCTTCGAATAAAGACTGGACCACCCAGTACTTC

D: TRBD1
V: TRBV2
length: 14
size: once
J: TRBJ1-3
CDR3: CASNTGVSGNTIYF
DNA: TGTGCCAGCAACACAGGGGTATCGGGAAACACCATATATTTT

D: .
V: TRBV11-2
length: 13
size: .
J: TRBJ2-7
CDR3: CASSQGILYEQYF
DNA: TGTGCCAGCAGCCAGGGGATCCTCTACGAGCAGTACTTC

D: .
V: TRBV9
length: 15
size: .
J: TRBJ2-2
CDR3: CASSVQDGSPGELFF
DNA: TGTGCCAGCAGCGTTCAAGACGGGAGCCCTGGGGAGCTGTTTTTT

D: .
V: TRBV5-1
length: 15
size: once
J: TRBJ2-2
CDR3: CASSLAAGVPGELFF
DNA: TGCGCCAGCAGCTTGGCGGCAGGGGTTCCCGGGGAGCTGTTTTTT

D: .
V: TRBV19
length: 16
size: few
J: TRBJ1-2
CDR3: CASSIDRPGALYGYTF
DNA: TGTGCCAGTAGTATCGACCGACCAGGAGCTCTATATGGCTACACCTTC

D: .
V: TRBV2
length: 13
size: .
J: TRBJ2-1
CDR3: CASSFYTYNEQFF
DNA: TGTGCCAGCAGTTTTTACACATACAATGAGCAGTTCTTC

D: TRBD1
V: TRBV30
length: 13
size: .
J: TRBJ2-7
CDR3: CAWSVVQGDEQYF
DNA: TGTGCCTGGAGTGTCGTACAGGGGGACGAGCAGTACTTC

D: .
V: TRBV5-1
length: 14
size: .
J: TRBJ2-7
CDR3: CASSLDMSSYEQYF
DNA: TGCGCCAGCAGCTTGGATATGAGCTCCTACGAGCAGTACTTC